Following are 3 T cell receptor beta chains from one sample sequenced in a study of cytomegalovirus exposure and HLA in healthy donors. Amplification used 60 Vbeta primers and 13 Jbeta primers. Method: immunoSEQ multiplex PCR; TCRdb's copy keeps in-frame clones and lacks some. The sample holds 200,000 to 250,000 clones, around 81% seen once. The sequencing input was PBMCs. These TCRs come from a woman aged 55-75 years in good health and CMV-seropositive.

Written as DNA, the CDR3 is TGTGCCAGCAGCTTGTGGGGTAGCGGGAGGCCTTCTTACGGGGAGCAGTTCTTC. Translation: CASSLWGSGRPSYGEQFF. The genes are TRBV5-4 and TRBJ2-1, with TRBD2 matching over 10 bases. The CDR3 sequence is 18 residues long. Germline trimming cut 1 base from V and 10 bases from J; bases unmatched to any gene: 17. Germline-derived CDR1 and CDR2 are SGHNT and YYREEE (reference sequence).

The V call is TRBV7-2, the J call TRBJ2-7; 7 nucleotides line up with TRBD2. CDR3 length equals 14 residues. CDR1 is SGHTA, CDR2 FQGNSA, per germline. The V and J ends lost 6 bases and 7 bases, in that order; junction bases with no gene match: 12. Here the CDR3 reads CASRSDGGSGEQYF. In DNA form, the CDR3 reads TGTGCCAGCAGAAGCGACGGGGGGTCGGGGGAGCAGTACTTC.

The V and J genes are TRBV7-9 and TRBJ1-1, with D tentatively TRBD1 (5 bases). Per germline, CDR1 SEHNR and CDR2 FQNEAQ (reference sequence). The CDR3 sequence is 14 residues long. V gave up 0 bases and J gave up 2 bases, with 7 bases separating them. CDR3 amino acids: CASSLATGNTEAFF. The DNA of the CDR3 is TGTGCCAGCAGCTTAGCTACAGGAAACACTGAAGCTTTCTTT.